This record covers a single T cell receptor (beta chain). Its binding antigen is unknown. No qualities accompany the bases; no much larger clone lies one base away. Per the germline V gene (reference sequence), SGHNT is the CDR1 and YYREEE is the CDR2. The germline V and J ends show losses of 1 base and 2 bases respectively, and no gene match explains 9 bases of the junction. The cysteine opens and the phenylalanine closes a CDR3 of 17 amino acids. Of the read, only the CDR3 DNA is kept; its 51 bases are in frame from base 1. The trial excluded patients who had a history of autoimmune disease or who were on systemic immunosuppression. In every dose cohort, peripheral blood was drawn for TCR sequencing at baseline, cycle 4 day 1, and cycle 7 day 1. Samples were obtained from an open-label, multicenter, first-in-human phase I dose-escalation trial of ivuxolimab. Adults with locally advanced or metastatic melanoma, renal cell, hepatocellular, or head and neck squamous cell carcinoma were enrolled in the trial. Before TCR sequencing, CD4+ T cells and CD8+ T cells were sorted from peripheral blood as separate populations.

The sample is drawn from a study of OX40 agonist ivuxolimab in advanced cancers. Concerning the study at large: Ivuxolimab, which targeted the costimulatory receptor OX40 (CD134), was an agonistic, fully human IgG2 monoclonal antibody. The point of sequencing TCRbeta in the periphery was to test whether ivuxolimab changed TCR sequence diversity and drove clonal T-cell expansion. Of the roughly 51 patients in dose escalation, about 19 had hepatocellular carcinoma, some 15 had melanoma, 9 had renal cell carcinoma and 9 had head and neck cancer. In the dose-escalation cohort, more than 80% of patients were male, and the mean age was 60 years with a range of about 20 to 80. Patients were allowed to have had prior anti-PD-1, anti-PD-L1 or anti-CTLA-4 therapy, and less than 45% of the dose-escalation patients had previously received checkpoint inhibitors. Intravenous ivuxolimab was administered to patients every 2 weeks at six dose levels: 0.01, 0.1, 0.3, 1.5, 3 and 10 mg/kg. Partial responses were achieved by three dose-escalation patients, of whom one had hepatocellular carcinoma and two had cutaneous melanoma. The monotherapy dose-escalation portion (N = 52 patients) of the phase I ivuxolimab trial is reported in the paper. What the work shows at the level of the full study, not this receptor alone: The antigen specificity of the clonally expanded peripheral T cells was not determined. Low levels of normalized T-cell clonal expansion were also seen in some patients who did not respond. After ivuxolimab, CD8+ T cells had more expanded clones than CD4+ T cells on average. At doses of 0.1 to 3.0 mg/kg, clonal expansion of both CD4+ and CD8+ T cells in blood was seen between baseline and week 6. In the 0.1-3.0 mg/kg groups, partial responders were among the patients with the lowest normalized peripheral clonal expansion, particularly in CD8+ T cells.

For sequencing of the TCRbeta CDR3 region, genomic DNA was extracted from the sorted cells. The immunoSEQ Assay was used for sequencing of TCRbeta CDR3 regions. What TCRdb holds here is the immuneACCESS table cut down to in-frame rearrangements. Part of the clones is not present; checked against another copy, under half of the missing clones reflect an unresolved V gene, and the others are unexplained. Counted in this sample were about 78,000 clones; roughly 91% of them appeared once. The ten largest make up over 0.2% of the sample. The receptor's source is an adult with an advanced solid tumor such as melanoma, head and neck, liver or kidney cancer. The chain links TRBV5-4 with TRBJ2-1, and 7 junctional nucleotides match TRBD2. Source: CD4+ or CD8+ T cells sorted from blood, taken in a trial of the OX40 agonist ivuxolimab. CDR3 protein: CASSLNRAGDPYNEQFF. The DNA reads TGTGCCAGCAGCTTGAATAGGGCGGGAGATCCCTACAATGAGCAGTTCTTC.